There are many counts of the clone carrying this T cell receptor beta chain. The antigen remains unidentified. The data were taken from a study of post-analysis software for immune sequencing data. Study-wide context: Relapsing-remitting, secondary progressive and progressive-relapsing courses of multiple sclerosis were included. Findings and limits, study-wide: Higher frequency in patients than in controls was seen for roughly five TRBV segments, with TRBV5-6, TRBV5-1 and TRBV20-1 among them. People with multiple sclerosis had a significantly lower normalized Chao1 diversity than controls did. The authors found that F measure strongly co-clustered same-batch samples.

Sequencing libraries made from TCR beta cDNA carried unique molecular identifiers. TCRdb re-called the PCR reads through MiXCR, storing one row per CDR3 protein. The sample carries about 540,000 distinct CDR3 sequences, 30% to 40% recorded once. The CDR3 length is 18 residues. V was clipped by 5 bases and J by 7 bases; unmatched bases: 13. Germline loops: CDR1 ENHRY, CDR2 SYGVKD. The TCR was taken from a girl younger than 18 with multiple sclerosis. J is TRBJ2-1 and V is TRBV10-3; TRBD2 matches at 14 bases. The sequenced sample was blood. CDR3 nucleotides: TGTGCCATCAGTCCACGGGGGACTAGCGGGGGCAGTTTAAATGAGCAGTTCTTC. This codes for CAISPRGTSGGSLNEQFF.